This T cell receptor beta chain was retrieved from a study of OX40 agonist ivuxolimab in advanced cancers. Study context: Partial responses were seen in three patients, one with hepatocellular carcinoma and two with cutaneous melanoma.

This clone was counted only a few times. This sample includes further DNA sequences coding for the same CDR3. The germline gives CDR1 SGHAT, CDR2 FQNNGV. V gave up 2 bases and J gave up 1 base, with 1 base separating them. There are 12 residues in the CDR3. Some clones are missing from TCRdb's copy, which holds only in-frame ones; the method was immunoSEQ multiplex PCR. The data hold 75,000 to 100,000 clones, with roughly nine tenths observed a single time. The starting material was CD4+ or CD8+ T cells sorted from blood, obtained in a trial of the OX40 agonist ivuxolimab. The V call is TRBV11-2, the J call TRBJ2-3; D gene uncertain. The clonotype originates from an adult with an advanced solid tumor such as melanoma, head and neck, liver or kidney cancer. Here the CDR3 reads CASSLRTDTQYF. Written as DNA, the CDR3 is TGTGCCAGCAGCTTACGCACAGATACGCAGTATTTT.